This T cell receptor (beta chain) is from a study of graft-versus-host responses after intestinal transplantation. Study-wide background: Anti-thymocyte globulin was used for induction in all recipients, who then took tacrolimus and steroids for approximately 3 years.

Per the germline V gene, CDR1 is SGHNT and CDR2 is YENEEA. Germline trimming cut 6 bases from V and 4 bases from J; bases unmatched to any gene: 6. The CDR3 covers 15 residues. Comment on this clone: Antigen unknown.

Produced via immunoSEQ multiplex PCR; TCRdb's table is partial and in-frame only. The sample records roughly 130,000 clones, over 90% being singletons. The chain is built from TRBV11-3 and TRBJ2-2; TRBD1 matches at 9 bases. The receptor's source is a human donor who received an intestinal transplant. Sequenced material: unstimulated CD4+ T cells sorted from spleen or lymph node cells, taken before intestinal transplant. CDR3 residues: CASRGDRGGTGELFF. The DNA of the CDR3 is TGTGCCAGCAGGGGCGACAGGGGGGGCACCGGGGAGCTGTTTTTT.